One sample yielded the 18 T cell receptor beta chains listed below, sequenced in a study of OX40 agonist ivuxolimab in advanced cancers. Sequencing was performed with immunoSEQ multiplex PCR; in TCRdb, only in-frame clones are kept and a portion is missing. The sample has around 66,000 clones; around 86% are singletons. The input for sequencing was CD4+ or CD8+ T cells sorted from blood, taken in a trial of the OX40 agonist ivuxolimab. The receptors were gathered from an adult with an advanced solid tumor such as melanoma, head and neck, liver or kidney cancer.

V and J are TRBV11-2 and TRBJ2-2; D ambiguous. Germline CDR1 is SGHAT and CDR2 is FQNNGV. The CDR3 consists of 14 residues. V was shortened by 1 base and J by 5 bases, with 8 bases between the two germline ends. CDR3 residues: CASSLAGETGELFF. The CDR3 bases are TGTGCCAGCAGCTTAGCTGGGGAAACCGGGGAGCTGTTTTTT.

This sequence joins TRBV6-1 and TRBJ2-2; TRBD2 agrees at 7 bases. CDR1 MNHNS and CDR2 SASEGT come from the germline V gene. The CDR3 covers 20 residues. V trimming: 0 bases; J trimming: 7 bases; junction bases outside the gene matches: 20. CDR3 DNA sequence: TGTGCCAGCAGTGAAGCACTACCTAGCGGAGTACGTTTGGGGGTCGGGGAGCTGTTTTTT. It encodes CASSEALPSGVRLGVGELFF.

J is TRBJ2-7 and V is TRBV2, with 7 bases that match TRBD2. The germline V gene has CDR1 SNHLY and CDR2 FYNNEI. Germline trimming cut 6 bases from V and 3 bases from J; bases unmatched to any gene: 11. CDR3 size: 15 residues. The CDR3 region has the DNA TGTGCCAGCAGCAACAGCCGGGACTACTTCTACGAGCAGTACTTC. Encoded protein: CASSNSRDYFYEQYF. The full variable domain, its missing parts supplied by reference TRBV2 and TRBJ2-7, is EPEVTQTPSHQVTQMGQEVILRCVPISNHLYFYWYRQILGQKVEFLVSFYNNEISEKSEIFDDQFSVERPDGSNFTLKIRSTKLEDSAMYFCASSNSRDYFYEQYFGPGTRLTVT.

CDR3 protein: CASSPNPTVYNEQFF. The DNA of the CDR3 is TGTGCCAGCAGTCCAAACCCGACAGTTTACAATGAGCAGTTCTTC. The chain couples TRBV7-2 to TRBJ2-1; D is perhaps TRBD1 (5 bases). Trimming removed 6 bases from V and 4 bases from J, with 16 bases in between. The CDR3 length is 15 residues. Per the germline V gene, CDR1 is SGHTA and CDR2 is FQGNSA.

In its sample, this clone was seen once. The DNA of the CDR3 is TGTGCCAGCAGGGTACAGGGAGGGAACACTGAAGCTTTCTTT. It encodes CASRVQGGNTEAFF. The chain uses TRBV2 and TRBJ1-1; perhaps TRBD1 as D (6 bases). V was trimmed by 6 bases and J by 1 base, leaving 12 bases between them. CDR1 and CDR2 (germline): SNHLY, FYNNEI. CDR3 length: 14 amino acids.

J is TRBJ2-3 and V is TRBV11-2; either TRBD1 or TRBD2 may supply D (6 bases each). Looked up from germline, CDR1 is SGHAT and CDR2 is FQNNGV. Trimming took 5 bases from V and 6 from J, leaving 24 bases between them. This CDR3 contains 17 residues. CDR3 region: CASSPRRGHFPKDTQYF. The CDR3 DNA is TGTGCCAGCAGCCCACGGCGGGGACACTTCCCCAAGGATACGCAGTATTTT.

This clone was seen just once. This chain uses TRBV19 with TRBJ2-7; 7 nucleotides align to TRBD1. After removal of 4 bases from V and 6 bases from J, the junction contained 9 bases not matched to a gene. Germline lookup yields CDR1 LNHDA and CDR2 SQIVND (reference sequence). This CDR3 has 14 amino acids. This CDR3 is CASSTQTGLGEQYF. CDR3 in DNA: TGTGCCAGTAGTACCCAGACAGGGTTGGGCGAGCAGTACTTC.

The CDR3 sequence: CASSSPGLAGRTDTQYF. The DNA of the CDR3 is TGTGCCAGCAGTTCGCCGGGACTAGCGGGACGCACAGATACGCAGTATTTT. This sequence joins TRBV27 and TRBJ2-3; 13 bases line up with TRBD2. This CDR3 region has 17 residues. The V gene end was trimmed by 4 bases and the J gene end by 1 base; junction bases not matched to a gene: 5. CDR1 and CDR2 from the germline V gene are MNHEY and SMNVEV (reference sequence).

This clone was picked up one time. The chain recombines TRBV6-1 with TRBJ2-5, with D perhaps TRBD1 (5 bases). The CDR3 is made up of 14 amino acids. The V gene lost 7 bases and the J gene lost 0 bases, with 12 bases spanning the gap. Germline V lookup: CDR1 MNHNS, CDR2 SASEGT. The CDR3 is CASNPGPNQETQYF. For the CDR3, the DNA is TGTGCCAGCAACCCAGGGCCTAACCAAGAGACCCAGTACTTC.

The chain has TRBV25-1 and TRBJ2-7; the D is unclear. Germline V gene lookup returns CDR1 MGHDK and CDR2 SYGVNS. The length of the CDR3 is 13 residues. V lost 0 bases to trimming and J lost 1 base, with 4 bases between them. CDR3 in amino acids: CASSEYVSYEQYF. CDR3 DNA sequence: TGTGCCAGCAGTGAATACGTATCCTACGAGCAGTACTTC.

This chain connects TRBV19 to TRBJ2-1; 8 bases agree with TRBD2. The CDR3 is 14 amino acids. Germline V gene lookup returns CDR1 LNHDA and CDR2 SQIVND (reference sequence). The J segment lost 3 bases and the V segment lost 4 bases, leaving 2 bases of the junction unmatched. CDR3 sequence (DNA): TGTGCCAGTAGTACCGGGAGGGGCTACAATGAGCAGTTCTTC. This sequence encodes CASSTGRGYNEQFF.

The rearrangement links TRBV19 to TRBJ2-4; TRBD2 is a possible D gene (6 bases). The germline V gene encodes CDR1 LNHDA and CDR2 SQIVND (reference sequence). CDR3 length equals 15 residues. The V end was cut by 3 bases, the J end by 1 base, with 10 bases between. CDR3 sequence (DNA): TGTGCCAGTAGTATGGGTGGGACTGCCAAAAACATTCAGTACTTC. This codes for CASSMGGTAKNIQYF.

The rearrangement links TRBV4-1 to TRBJ2-7; no definite D call. The V gene's germline CDR1 is MGHRA and CDR2 YSYEKL. V shed 1 base and J shed 6 bases, with 19 bases lying between them. The CDR3 totals 16 residues. Here the CDR3 DNA reads TGCGCCAGCAGCCAAGTAATAGGAACAGAACTTGGCGAGCAGTACTTC. Translating it yields CASSQVIGTELGEQYF.

This chain connects TRBV30 to TRBJ1-1; D ambiguous. V lost 0 bases to trimming and J lost 11 bases, with 16 bases between them. The germline gives CDR1 GTSNPN, CDR2 SVGIG (reference sequence). This CDR3 has 13 amino acids. For the CDR3, the DNA is TGTGCCTGGAGTGTACGAACGGAGAAAGAGGCTTTCTTT. This encodes CAWSVRTEKEAFF.

A remark on this clone: The sample contains more than one DNA sequence encoding this CDR3. V and J are TRBV28 and TRBJ1-2; TRBD1 is a possible D gene (5 bases). CDR3 length: 14 residues. Germline loops: CDR1 MDHEN, CDR2 SYDVKM. Trimming left V 5 bases short and J 2 bases short, with 12 bases between. CDR3 in DNA: TGTGCCAGCAGTCTGGGGGGGGGAAACTATGGCTACACCTTC. Protein product: CASSLGGGNYGYTF.

V is TRBV9 and J is TRBJ2-7, with TRBD2 matching over 8 bases. Trimming at V came to 0 bases and at J to 4 bases, leaving 6 bases not matched to a gene. Germline V lookup: CDR1 SGDLS, CDR2 YYNGEE. The CDR3 spans 15 residues. The CDR3 loop reads CASSVGSSGRYEQYF. In DNA, the CDR3 is TGTGCCAGCAGCGTAGGATCCAGCGGGAGATACGAGCAGTACTTC.

V is TRBV5-1 and J is TRBJ2-2; TRBD2 aligns across 7 bases. The CDR3 totals 15 residues. V trimming: 2 bases; J trimming: 4 bases; junction bases outside the gene matches: 5. Germline V gene data show CDR1 as SGHRS and CDR2 as YFSETQ. The CDR3 is CASSFGGRATGELFF. The CDR3 DNA is TGCGCCAGCAGCTTTGGAGGGAGGGCCACCGGGGAGCTGTTTTTT.

The V and J genes are TRBV5-8 and TRBJ2-2, with D possibly called TRBD1 or TRBD2 (5 bases each). Germline assignment: CDR1 SGHTS and CDR2 YDEGEE. Trimming removed 3 bases from V and 10 bases from J, with 19 bases in between. This CDR3 is 15 amino acids long. CDR3 bases: TGTGCCAGCAGCTCATCCAGGACTGGACATGTGGAGCTGTTTTTT. It translates to CASSSSRTGHVELFF.